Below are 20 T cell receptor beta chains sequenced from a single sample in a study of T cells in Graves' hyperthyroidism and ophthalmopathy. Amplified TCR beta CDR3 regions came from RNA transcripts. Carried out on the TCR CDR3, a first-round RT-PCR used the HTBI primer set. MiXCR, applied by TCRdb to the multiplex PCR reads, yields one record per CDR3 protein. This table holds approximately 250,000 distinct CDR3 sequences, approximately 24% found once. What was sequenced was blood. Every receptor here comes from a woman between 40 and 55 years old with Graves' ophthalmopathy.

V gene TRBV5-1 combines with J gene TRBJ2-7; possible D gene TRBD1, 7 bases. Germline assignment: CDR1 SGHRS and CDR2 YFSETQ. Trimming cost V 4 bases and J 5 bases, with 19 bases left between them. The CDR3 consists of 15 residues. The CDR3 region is CASSVPGGIADEQYF. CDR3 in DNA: TGCGCCAGCAGCGTACCAGGGGGGATTGCGGACGAGCAGTACTTC.

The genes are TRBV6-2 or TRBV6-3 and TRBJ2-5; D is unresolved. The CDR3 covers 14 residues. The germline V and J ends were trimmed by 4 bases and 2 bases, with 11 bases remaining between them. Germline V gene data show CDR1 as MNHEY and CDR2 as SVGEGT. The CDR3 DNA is TGTGCCAGCAGTTGGGTCGGATCACAAGAGACCCAGTACTTC. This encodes CASSWVGSQETQYF.

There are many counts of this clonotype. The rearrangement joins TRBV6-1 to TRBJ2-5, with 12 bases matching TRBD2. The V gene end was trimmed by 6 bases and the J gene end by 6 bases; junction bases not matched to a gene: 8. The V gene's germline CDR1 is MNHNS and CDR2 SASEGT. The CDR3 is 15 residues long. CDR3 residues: CASRRTSGMAKTQYF. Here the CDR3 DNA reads TGTGCCAGCAGACGGACTAGCGGGATGGCGAAGACCCAGTACTTC.

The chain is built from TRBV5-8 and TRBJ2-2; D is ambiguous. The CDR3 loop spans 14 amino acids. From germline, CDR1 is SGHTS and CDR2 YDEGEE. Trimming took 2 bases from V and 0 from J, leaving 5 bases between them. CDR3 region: CASSFATNTGELFF. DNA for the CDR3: TGTGCCAGCAGCTTCGCCACGAACACCGGGGAGCTGTTTTTT. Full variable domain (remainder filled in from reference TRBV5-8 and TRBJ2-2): EAGVTQSPTHLIKTRGQQATLRCSPISGHTSVYWYQQALGLGLQFLLWYDEGEERNRGNFPPRFSGRQFPNYSSELNVNALELEDSALYLCASSFATNTGELFFGEGSRLTVL.

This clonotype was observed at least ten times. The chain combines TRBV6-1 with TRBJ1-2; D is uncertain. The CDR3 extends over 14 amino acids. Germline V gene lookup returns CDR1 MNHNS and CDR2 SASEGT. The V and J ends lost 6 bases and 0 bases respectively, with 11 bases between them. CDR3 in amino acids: CASRASGPNYGYTF. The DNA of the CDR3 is TGTGCCAGCAGGGCGAGCGGACCTAACTATGGCTACACCTTC.

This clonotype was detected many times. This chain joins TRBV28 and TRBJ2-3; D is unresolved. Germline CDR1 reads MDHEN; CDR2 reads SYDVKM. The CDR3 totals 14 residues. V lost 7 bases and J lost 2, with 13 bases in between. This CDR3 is CASTQSRSTDTQYF. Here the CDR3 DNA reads TGTGCCAGCACCCAATCTAGATCCACAGATACGCAGTATTTT.

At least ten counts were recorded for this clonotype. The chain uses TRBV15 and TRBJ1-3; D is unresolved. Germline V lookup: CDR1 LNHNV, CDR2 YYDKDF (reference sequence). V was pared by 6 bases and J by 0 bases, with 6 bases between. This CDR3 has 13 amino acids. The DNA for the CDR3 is TGTGCCACCAGGGCGTTCTCTGGAAACACCATATATTTT. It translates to CATRAFSGNTIYF.

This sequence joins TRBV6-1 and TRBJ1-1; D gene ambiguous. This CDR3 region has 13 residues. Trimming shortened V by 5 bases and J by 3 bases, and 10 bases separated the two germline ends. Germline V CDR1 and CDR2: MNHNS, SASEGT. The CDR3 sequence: CASSTGRYTEAFF. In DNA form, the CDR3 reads TGTGCCAGCAGTACCGGACGGTACACTGAAGCTTTCTTT.

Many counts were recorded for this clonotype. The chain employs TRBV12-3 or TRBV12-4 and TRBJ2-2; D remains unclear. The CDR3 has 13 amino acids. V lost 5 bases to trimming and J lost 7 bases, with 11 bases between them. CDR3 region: CASSPGPHGELFF. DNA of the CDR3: TGTGCCAGCAGTCCCGGACCCCACGGGGAGCTGTTTTTT.

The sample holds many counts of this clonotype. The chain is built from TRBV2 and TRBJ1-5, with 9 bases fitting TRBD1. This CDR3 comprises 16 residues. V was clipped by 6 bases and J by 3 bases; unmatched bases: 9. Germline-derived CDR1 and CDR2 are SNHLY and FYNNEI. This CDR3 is CASRDRGRGDNQPQHF. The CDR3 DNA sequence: TGTGCCAGCAGGGACAGGGGTAGAGGGGACAATCAGCCCCAGCATTTT.

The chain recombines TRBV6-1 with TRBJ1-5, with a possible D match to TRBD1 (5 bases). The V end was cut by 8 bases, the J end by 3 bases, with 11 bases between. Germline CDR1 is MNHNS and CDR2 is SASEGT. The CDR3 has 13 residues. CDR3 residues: CASEGHNNQPQHF. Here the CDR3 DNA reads TGTGCCAGCGAAGGACATAACAATCAGCCCCAGCATTTT.

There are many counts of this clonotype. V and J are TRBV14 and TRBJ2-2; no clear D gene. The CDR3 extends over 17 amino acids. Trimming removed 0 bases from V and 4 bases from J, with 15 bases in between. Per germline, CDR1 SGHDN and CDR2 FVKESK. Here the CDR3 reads CASSQDRADFLTGELFF. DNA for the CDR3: TGTGCCAGCAGCCAAGATCGGGCCGATTTCCTCACCGGGGAGCTGTTTTTT.

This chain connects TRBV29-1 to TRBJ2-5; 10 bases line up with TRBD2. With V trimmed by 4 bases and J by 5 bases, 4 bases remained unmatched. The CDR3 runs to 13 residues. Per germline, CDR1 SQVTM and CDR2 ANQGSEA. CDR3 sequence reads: CSVVGTSAETQYF. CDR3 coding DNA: TGCAGCGTTGTGGGGACTAGCGCCGAGACCCAGTACTTC. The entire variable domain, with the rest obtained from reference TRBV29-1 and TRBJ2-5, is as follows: SAVISQKPSRDICQRGTSLTIQCQVDSQVTMMFWYRQQPGQSLTLIATANQGSEATYESGFVIDKFPISRPNLTFSTLTVSNMSPEDSSIYLCSVVGTSAETQYFGPGTRLLVL.

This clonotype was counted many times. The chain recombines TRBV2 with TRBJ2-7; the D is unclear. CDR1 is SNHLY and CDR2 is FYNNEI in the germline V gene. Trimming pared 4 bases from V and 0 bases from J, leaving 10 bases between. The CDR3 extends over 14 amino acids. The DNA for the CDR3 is TGTGCCAGCAGTGGGGAACTGGGCTCCTACGAGCAGTACTTC. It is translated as CASSGELGSYEQYF.

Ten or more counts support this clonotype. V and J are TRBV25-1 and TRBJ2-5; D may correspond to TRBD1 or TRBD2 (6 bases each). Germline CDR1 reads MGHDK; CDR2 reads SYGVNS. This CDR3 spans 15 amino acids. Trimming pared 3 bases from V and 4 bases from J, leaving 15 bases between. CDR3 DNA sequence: TGTGCCAGCAGTGATGGTCGGGGGCTGCGAGAGACCCAGTACTTC. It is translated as CASSDGRGLRETQYF.

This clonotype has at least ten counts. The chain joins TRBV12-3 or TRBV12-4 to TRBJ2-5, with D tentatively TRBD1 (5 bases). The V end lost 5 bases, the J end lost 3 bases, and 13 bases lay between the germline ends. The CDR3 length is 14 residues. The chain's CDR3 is CASSPTGAEETQYF. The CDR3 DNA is TGTGCCAGCAGTCCGACTGGGGCGGAAGAGACCCAGTACTTC.

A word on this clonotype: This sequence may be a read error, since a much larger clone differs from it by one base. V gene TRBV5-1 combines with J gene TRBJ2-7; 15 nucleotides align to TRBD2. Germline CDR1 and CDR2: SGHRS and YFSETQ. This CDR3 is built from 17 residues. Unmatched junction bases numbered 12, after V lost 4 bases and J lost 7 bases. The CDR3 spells CASSARRTSGRVDEQYF. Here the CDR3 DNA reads TGCGCCAGCAGCGCACGGCGGACTAGCGGGAGGGTCGATGAGCAGTACTTC.

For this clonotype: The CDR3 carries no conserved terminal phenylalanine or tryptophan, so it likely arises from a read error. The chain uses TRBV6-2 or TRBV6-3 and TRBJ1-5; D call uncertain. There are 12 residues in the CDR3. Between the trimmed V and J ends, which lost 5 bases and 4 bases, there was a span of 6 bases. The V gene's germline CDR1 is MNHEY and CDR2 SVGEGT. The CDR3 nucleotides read TGTGCCAGCAGTCACCCGAATCAGCCCCAGCATCTT. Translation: CASSHPNQPQHL.

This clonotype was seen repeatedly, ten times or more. The CDR3 spells CAQRQGQQGNQPQHF. The CDR3 bases are TGTGCCCAGCGACAGGGTCAACAGGGCAATCAGCCCCAGCATTTT. V usage is TRBV27 and J usage is TRBJ1-5; TRBD1 matches 7 bases. Germline V gene sequence: CDR1 MNHEY, CDR2 SMNVEV (reference sequence). This CDR3 spans 15 amino acids. V shed 11 bases and J 2 bases; nucleotides not matched to a gene: 12.

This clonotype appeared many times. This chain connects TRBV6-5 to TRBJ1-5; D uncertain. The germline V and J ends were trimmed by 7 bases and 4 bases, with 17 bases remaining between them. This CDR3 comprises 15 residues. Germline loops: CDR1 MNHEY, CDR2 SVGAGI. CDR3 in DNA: TGTGCCAGCACACCCTCCTCCGGAAGGAATCAGCCCCAGCATTTT. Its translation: CASTPSSGRNQPQHF.